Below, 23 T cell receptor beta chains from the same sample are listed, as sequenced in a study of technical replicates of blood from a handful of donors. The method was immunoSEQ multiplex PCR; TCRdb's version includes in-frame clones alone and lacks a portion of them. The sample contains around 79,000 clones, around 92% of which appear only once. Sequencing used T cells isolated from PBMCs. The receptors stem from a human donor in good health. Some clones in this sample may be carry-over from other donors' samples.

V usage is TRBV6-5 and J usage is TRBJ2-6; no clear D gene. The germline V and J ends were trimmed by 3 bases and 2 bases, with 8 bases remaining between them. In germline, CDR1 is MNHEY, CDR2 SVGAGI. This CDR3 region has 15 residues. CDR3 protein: CASSYELAGANVLTF. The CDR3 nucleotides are TGTGCCAGCAGTTATGAGCTGGCTGGGGCCAACGTCCTGACTTTC.

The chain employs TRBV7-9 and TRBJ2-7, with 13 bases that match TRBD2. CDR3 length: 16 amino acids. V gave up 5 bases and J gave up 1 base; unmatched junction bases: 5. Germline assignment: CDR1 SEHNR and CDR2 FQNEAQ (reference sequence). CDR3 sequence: CASSPEGLAGSYEQYF. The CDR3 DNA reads TGTGCCAGCAGCCCAGAGGGACTAGCGGGATCCTACGAGCAGTACTTC.

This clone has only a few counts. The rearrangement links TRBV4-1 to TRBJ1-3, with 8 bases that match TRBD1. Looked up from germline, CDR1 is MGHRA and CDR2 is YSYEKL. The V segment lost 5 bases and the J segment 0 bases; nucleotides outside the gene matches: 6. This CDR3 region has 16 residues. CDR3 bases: TGCGCCAGCAGCGCAGGACAGGGAGGCTCTGGAAACACCATATATTTT. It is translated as CASSAGQGGSGNTIYF.

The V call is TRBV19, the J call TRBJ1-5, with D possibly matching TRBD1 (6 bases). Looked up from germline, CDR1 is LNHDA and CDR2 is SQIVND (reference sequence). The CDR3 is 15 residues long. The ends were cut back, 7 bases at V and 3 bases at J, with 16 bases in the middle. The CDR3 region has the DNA TGTGCCAGTAAGAAAAAAGCAGGGGTCAATCAGCCCCAGCATTTT. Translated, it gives CASKKKAGVNQPQHF.

This CDR3 is CASSFGGYSNQPQHF. Written as DNA, the CDR3 is TGTGCCAGCAGTTTCGGGGGGTATAGCAATCAGCCCCAGCATTTT. The chain joins TRBV28 to TRBJ1-5, with a tentative D call TRBD1 (5 bases). V was clipped by 3 bases and J by 0 bases, with 9 bases between them. This CDR3 is built from 15 residues. Germline assignment: CDR1 MDHEN and CDR2 SYDVKM.

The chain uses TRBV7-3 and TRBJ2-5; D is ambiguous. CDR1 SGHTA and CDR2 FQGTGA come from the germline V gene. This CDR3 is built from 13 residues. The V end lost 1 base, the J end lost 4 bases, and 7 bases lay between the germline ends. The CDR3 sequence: CASSLRGAETQYF. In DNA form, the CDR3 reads TGTGCCAGCAGCTTAAGAGGAGCAGAGACCCAGTACTTC.

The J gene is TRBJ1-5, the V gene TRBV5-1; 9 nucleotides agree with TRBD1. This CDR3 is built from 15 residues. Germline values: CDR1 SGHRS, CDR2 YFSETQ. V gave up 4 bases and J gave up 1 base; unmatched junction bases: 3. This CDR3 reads CASSKGTGSNQPQHF. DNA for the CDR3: TGCGCCAGCAGCAAAGGGACAGGGAGCAATCAGCCCCAGCATTTT. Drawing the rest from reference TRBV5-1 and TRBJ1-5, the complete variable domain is KAGVTQTPRYLIKTRGQQVTLSCSPISGHRSVSWYQQTPGQGLQFLFEYFSETQRNKGNFPGRFSGRQFSNSRSEMNVSTLELGDSALYLCASSKGTGSNQPQHFGDGTRLSIL.

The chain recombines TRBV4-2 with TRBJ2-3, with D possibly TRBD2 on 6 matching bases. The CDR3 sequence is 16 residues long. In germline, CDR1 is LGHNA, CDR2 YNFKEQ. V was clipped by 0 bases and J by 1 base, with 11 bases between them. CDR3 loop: CASSQEGGLRTDTQYF. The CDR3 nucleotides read TGTGCCAGCAGCCAAGAGGGGGGACTCCGCACAGATACGCAGTATTTT.

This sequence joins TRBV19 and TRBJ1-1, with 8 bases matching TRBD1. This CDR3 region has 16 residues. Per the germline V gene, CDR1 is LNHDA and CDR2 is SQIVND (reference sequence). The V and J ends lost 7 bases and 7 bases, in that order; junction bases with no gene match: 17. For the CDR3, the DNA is TGTGCCAGTAATTCTGAATCCAGGGGGCTTCGTGTTGAAGCTTTCTTT. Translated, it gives CASNSESRGLRVEAFF.

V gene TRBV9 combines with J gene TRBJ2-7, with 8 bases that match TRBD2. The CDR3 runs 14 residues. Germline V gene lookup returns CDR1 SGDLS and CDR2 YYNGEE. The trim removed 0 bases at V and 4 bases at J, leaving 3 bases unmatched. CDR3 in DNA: TGTGCCAGCAGCGTAGATGTAGCGGGGTACGAGCAGTACTTC. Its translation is CASSVDVAGYEQYF.

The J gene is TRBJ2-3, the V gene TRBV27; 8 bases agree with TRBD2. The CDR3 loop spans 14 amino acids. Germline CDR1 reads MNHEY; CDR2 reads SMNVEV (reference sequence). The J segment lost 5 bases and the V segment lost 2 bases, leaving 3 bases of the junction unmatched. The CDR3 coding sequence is TGTGCCAGCAGTTTAAACCTAGCGGGAGATACGCAGTATTTT. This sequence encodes CASSLNLAGDTQYF.

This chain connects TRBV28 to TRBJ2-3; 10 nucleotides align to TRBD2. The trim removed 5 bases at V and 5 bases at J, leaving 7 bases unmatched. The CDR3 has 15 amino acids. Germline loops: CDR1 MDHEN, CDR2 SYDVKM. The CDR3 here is CASSLLAGDVDTQYF. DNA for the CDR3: TGTGCCAGCAGTCTTCTAGCGGGAGACGTAGATACGCAGTATTTT.

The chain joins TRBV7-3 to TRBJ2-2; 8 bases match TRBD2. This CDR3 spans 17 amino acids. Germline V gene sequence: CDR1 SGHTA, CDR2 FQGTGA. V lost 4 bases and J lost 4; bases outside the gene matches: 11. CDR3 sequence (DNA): TGTGCCAGCAGCTCCCATAGAGCGGGAGTGGGCACCGGGGAGCTGTTTTTT. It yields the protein CASSSHRAGVGTGELFF.

The CDR3 nucleotides are TGTGCCAGCAGCTTACGGGGGAGCACTTCCTACAATGAGCAGTTCTTC. Its protein is CASSLRGSTSYNEQFF. The chain recombines TRBV7-9 with TRBJ2-1, with D perhaps matching TRBD2 (6 bases). This CDR3 has 16 amino acids. The germline V gene encodes CDR1 SEHNR and CDR2 FQNEAQ (reference sequence). V was shortened by 2 bases and J by 1 base, with 12 bases between the two germline ends.

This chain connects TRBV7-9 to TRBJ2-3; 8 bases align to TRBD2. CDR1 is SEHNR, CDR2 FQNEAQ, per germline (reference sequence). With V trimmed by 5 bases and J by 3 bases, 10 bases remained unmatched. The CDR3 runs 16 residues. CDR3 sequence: CASSQLSGSLTDTQYF. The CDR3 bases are TGTGCCAGCAGCCAACTCAGCGGGAGCTTGACAGATACGCAGTATTTT.

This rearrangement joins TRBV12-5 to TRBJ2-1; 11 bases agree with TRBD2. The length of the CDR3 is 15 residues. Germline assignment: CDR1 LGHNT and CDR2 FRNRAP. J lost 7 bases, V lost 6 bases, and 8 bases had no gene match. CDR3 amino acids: CASGHWTSGWNEQFF. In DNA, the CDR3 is TGTGCTAGTGGCCACTGGACTAGCGGGTGGAATGAGCAGTTCTTC.

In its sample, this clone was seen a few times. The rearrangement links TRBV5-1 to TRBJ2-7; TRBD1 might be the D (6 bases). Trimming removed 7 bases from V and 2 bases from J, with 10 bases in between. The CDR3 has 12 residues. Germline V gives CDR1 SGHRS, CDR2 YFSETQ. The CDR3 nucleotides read TGCGCCAGCGCACAGGGAGCCTACGAGCAGTACTTC. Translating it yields CASAQGAYEQYF.

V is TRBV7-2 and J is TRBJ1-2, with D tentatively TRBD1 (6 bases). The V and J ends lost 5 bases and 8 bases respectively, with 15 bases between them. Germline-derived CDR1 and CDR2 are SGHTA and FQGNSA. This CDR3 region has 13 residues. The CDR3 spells CASSNGQTGGYTF. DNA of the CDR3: TGTGCCAGCAGCAATGGACAGACTGGCGGCTACACCTTC.

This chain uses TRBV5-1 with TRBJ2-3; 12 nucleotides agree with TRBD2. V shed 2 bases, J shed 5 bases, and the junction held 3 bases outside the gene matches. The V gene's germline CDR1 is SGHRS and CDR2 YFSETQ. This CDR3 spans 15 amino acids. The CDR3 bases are TGCGCCAGCAGCTTCCTAGCGGGAGGGGAAGATACGCAGTATTTT. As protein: CASSFLAGGEDTQYF.

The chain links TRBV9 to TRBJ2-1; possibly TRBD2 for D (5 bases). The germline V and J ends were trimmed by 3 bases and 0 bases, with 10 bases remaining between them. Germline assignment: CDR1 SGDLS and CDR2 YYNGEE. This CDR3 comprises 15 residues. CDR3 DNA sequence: TGTGCCAGCAGCGGCGGAGGTTCCTCCTACAATGAGCAGTTCTTC. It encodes CASSGGGSSYNEQFF.

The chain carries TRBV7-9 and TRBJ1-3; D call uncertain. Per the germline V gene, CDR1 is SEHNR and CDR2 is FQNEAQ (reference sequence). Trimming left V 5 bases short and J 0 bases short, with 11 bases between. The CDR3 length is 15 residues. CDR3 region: CASSQSSVSGNTIYF. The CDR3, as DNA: TGTGCCAGCAGCCAGTCTTCAGTCTCTGGAAACACCATATATTTT.

The CDR3 DNA sequence: TGTGCCAGCAGCTCACAGGCGAGGAACACTGAAGCTTTCTTT. Encoded protein: CASSSQARNTEAFF. V is TRBV7-6 and J is TRBJ1-1; D perhaps matches TRBD1 (5 bases). The CDR3 spans 14 residues. Trimming stripped 4 bases from V and 1 base from J, with 10 bases between. The germline gives CDR1 SGHVS, CDR2 FNYEAQ.

The CDR3 region has the DNA TGTGCCAGCTCCAGCGACAGGGAGATGAATGAGCAGTTCTTC. Translation: CASSSDREMNEQFF. The chain joins TRBV6-1 to TRBJ2-1; 7 bases line up with TRBD1. CDR3 size: 14 residues. V trimming: 8 bases; J trimming: 7 bases; junction bases outside the gene matches: 11. Germline V lookup: CDR1 MNHNS, CDR2 SASEGT.